This TCR beta chain derives from a study of vaccination effects on CD4 cells after COVID-19. Turning to the study itself: All participants had two doses of either the BNT162b2 or mRNA-1273 vaccine.

Germline assignment: CDR1 PRHDT and CDR2 FYEKMQ (reference sequence). The CDR3 is made up of 14 amino acids. The germline V and J ends were trimmed by 4 bases and 12 bases, with 22 bases remaining between them. The table came from immunoSEQ multiplex PCR; TCRdb's copy has only in-frame clones and leaves some out. The sample lists 45,000 to 50,000 clones; approximately 80% were seen once. Isolation of CD4+ T cells took place after 10 to 11 days of culture. Convalescent patients had PCR-confirmed SARS-CoV-2 infection between March and December 2020. On this clone itself: The antigen is not known.

This TCR was sampled from a human donor who had a prior SARS-CoV-2 infection. Sequenced material: CD4+ T cells from PBMCs cultured without peptide, taken before COVID-19 vaccination. The V call is TRBV13, the J call TRBJ2-7, with D possibly TRBD1 on 5 matching bases. CDR3 in amino acids: CASSYESDSALRYF. The DNA for the CDR3 is TGTGCCAGCAGCTATGAGTCCGACAGCGCCTTAAGGTACTTC.